These T cell receptor beta chains were read from a single sample in a study of immune evolution from preneoplasia to lung adenocarcinoma. Sequencing was performed with immunoSEQ multiplex PCR; in TCRdb, only in-frame clones are kept and a portion is missing. Of 3,700 or so clones in the sample, approximately 80% were seen once. What was sequenced was FFPE adjacent normal lung tissue. The receptors come from a person aged 60 to 80 with lung adenocarcinoma. The CDR3 runs from the conserved cysteine through the conserved F or W. Each record gives: J gene, clone size, V gene, D gene, CDR3 protein, CDR3 DNA. A D gene is named only where the DNA matches it firmly. Expanded clones get a size class; other rows say once, few or many, or leave the size out.

TRBJ1-1	NA	TRBV5-6	TRBD1	CASSRQGPEAFF	TGTGCCAGCAGCCGACAGGGCCCTGAAGCTTTCTTT
TRBJ2-3	NA	TRBV5-1	TRBD2	CASSSGTSGITDTQYF	TGCGCCAGCAGCAGTGGGACTAGCGGTATCACAGATACGCAGTATTTT
TRBJ2-3	NA	TRBV6-4	NA	CASSHNGGGGTDTQYF	TGTGCCAGCAGCCACAACGGTGGGGGCGGCACAGATACGCAGTATTTT
TRBJ2-7	NA	TRBV4-2	NA	CASSQDTGGASYEQYF	TGTGCCAGCAGCCAAGATACGGGGGGCGCCTCCTACGAGCAGTACTTC
TRBJ1-5	NA	TRBV7-2	TRBD1	CASTGQGGNQPQHF	TGTGCCAGCACCGGACAGGGGGGCAATCAGCCCCAGCATTTT
TRBJ2-3	NA	TRBV7-8	NA	CASSLAPRYTDTQYF	TGTGCCAGCAGCTTAGCGCCGCGGTACACAGATACGCAGTATTTT
TRBJ2-7	NA	TRBV7-3	TRBD2	CASSPSGGFGEQYF	TGTGCCAGCAGCCCTAGCGGGGGATTCGGCGAGCAGTACTTC
TRBJ2-7	NA	TRBV6-1	TRBD2	CASTTLAGGNYEQYF	TGTGCCAGCACCACCCTAGCGGGAGGGAACTACGAGCAGTACTTC
TRBJ2-1	NA	TRBV29-1	NA	CSASGVSYNEQFF	TGCAGCGCCTCAGGGGTCTCCTACAATGAGCAGTTCTTC
TRBJ1-1	NA	TRBV28	NA	CASSPPDTEAFF	TGTGCCAGCAGCCCTCCGGACACTGAAGCTTTCTTT
TRBJ1-2	NA	TRBV2	TRBD1	CASSAVRGLGGYTF	TGTGCCAGCAGTGCGGTCAGGGGGCTTGGTGGCTACACCTTC
TRBJ2-7	NA	TRBV6-6	TRBD1	CASHRDRVYEQYF	TGTGCCAGTCACCGGGACAGGGTATACGAGCAGTACTTC
TRBJ2-1	NA	TRBV2	NA	CASRARITSSEWDNEQFF	TGTGCCAGCAGGGCCAGGATCACTAGTAGCGAATGGGACAATGAGCAGTTCTTC
TRBJ1-2	NA	TRBV29-1	TRBD1	CSVGTGSGYGYTF	TGCAGCGTCGGGACAGGGTCTGGCTATGGCTACACCTTC
TRBJ1-5	NA	TRBV7-8	TRBD1	CASSFTGDNQPQHF	TGTGCCAGCAGTTTTACAGGGGACAATCAGCCCCAGCATTTT
TRBJ1-1	NA	TRBV4-3	NA	CASSQFTQTQAFF	TGCGCCAGCAGCCAATTTACACAGACACAGGCTTTCTTT
TRBJ1-2	NA	TRBV28	NA	CASSPGRQGNYGYTF	TGTGCCAGCAGTCCTGGCCGGCAGGGCAACTATGGCTACACCTTC
TRBJ2-7	NA	TRBV27	TRBD2	CASSLSAGGLYF	TGTGCCAGCAGTTTATCAGCGGGAGGCTTGTACTTC
TRBJ1-6	large	TRBV5-1	NA	CASSPDGRSNSPLHF	TGCGCCAGCAGCCCTGACGGTAGATCCAATTCACCCCTCCACTTT
TRBJ1-2	NA	TRBV2	NA	CASSESVTYGYTF	TGTGCCAGCAGTGAATCAGTCACCTATGGCTACACCTTC
TRBJ1-2	NA	TRBV7-9	TRBD1	CASSLGDRPNYGYTF	TGTGCCAGCAGCTTAGGGGACAGACCTAACTATGGCTACACCTTC
TRBJ2-3	NA	TRBV7-9	NA	CASSPGADTQYF	TGTGCCAGCAGTCCAGGGGCAGATACGCAGTATTTT
TRBJ1-1	NA	TRBV7-9	NA	CASSLGKGTEAFF	TGTGCCAGCAGCTTAGGCAAGGGCACTGAAGCTTTCTTT
TRBJ2-5	NA	TRBV28	TRBD2	CASRSAGVETQYF	TGTGCCAGCAGGTCCGCGGGAGTAGAGACCCAGTACTTC
TRBJ1-6	few	TRBV6-5	NA	CASRRQVDSPLHF	TGTGCCAGCAGAAGACAGGTAGATTCACCCCTCCACTTT
TRBJ2-2	NA	TRBV5-6	NA	CASSFGSGELFF	TGTGCCAGCAGCTTCGGGTCAGGGGAGCTGTTTTTT
TRBJ2-7	NA	TRBV5-8	NA	CASSPGFKYEQYF	TGTGCCAGCAGCCCTGGGTTCAAATACGAGCAGTACTTC
TRBJ1-6	NA	TRBV28	TRBD1	CASSQSQGAGNSPLHF	TGTGCCAGCAGTCAGTCACAGGGGGCGGGAAATTCACCCCTCCACTTT
TRBJ1-2	NA	TRBV13	NA	CASSYQLRGSNYGYTF	TGTGCCAGCAGCTACCAACTCAGGGGTTCTAACTATGGCTACACCTTC
TRBJ2-3	few	TRBV28	NA	CATRGRGTSTDTQYF	TGTGCCACCCGGGGAAGGGGAACTAGCACAGATACGCAGTATTTT
TRBJ1-4	NA	TRBV2	NA	CASKQGIGTNEKLFF	TGTGCCAGCAAACAGGGTATTGGGACTAATGAAAAACTGTTTTTT
TRBJ2-7	NA	TRBV4-1	NA	CASSDGEQYF	TGCGCCAGCAGCGATGGCGAGCAGTACTTC
TRBJ1-1	NA	TRBV6-5	NA	CASSHGHPNTEAFF	TGTGCCAGCAGCCACGGACACCCGAACACTGAAGCTTTCTTT
TRBJ1-2	NA	TRBV30	TRBD1	CAWSTRRTGVNGYTF	TGTGCCTGGAGTACACGGAGGACAGGGGTTAATGGCTACACCTTC
TRBJ2-7	NA	TRBV2	NA	CASSSPGGYEQYF	TGTGCCAGCAGTTCTCCCGGGGGCTACGAGCAGTACTTC
TRBJ2-3	NA	TRBV19	NA	CASEGDTQYF	TGTGCCAGTGAGGGGGATACGCAGTATTTT
TRBJ2-4	NA	TRBV6-1	TRBD1	CASSSGTGIGIQYF	TGTGCCAGCAGTTCCGGGACAGGGATCGGCATTCAGTACTTC
TRBJ2-1	NA	TRBV28	NA	CASHYPPQGIQFF	TGTGCCAGCCATTACCCCCCACAGGGTATCCAGTTCTTC
TRBJ1-4	NA	TRBV6-6	TRBD1	CASSERDRAGEKLFF	TGTGCCAGCAGCGAGAGGGACAGGGCAGGGGAAAAACTGTTTTTT
TRBJ2-7	NA	TRBV7-8	NA	CASSDAGASTYEQYF	TGTGCCAGCAGCGATGCGGGGGCTAGCACCTACGAGCAGTACTTC
TRBJ2-5	NA	TRBV6-7	NA	CASSYPDSPDLGETQYF	TGTGCCAGCAGTTATCCGGACTCGCCTGACTTGGGAGAGACCCAGTACTTC
TRBJ1-1	NA	TRBV7-9	NA	CASSFRLTEAFF	TGTGCCAGCAGCTTCCGGCTGACTGAAGCTTTCTTT
TRBJ1-2	NA	TRBV25-1	TRBD1	CASSPRTGGAIGYTF	TGTGCCAGCAGTCCTCGGACAGGGGGCGCGATTGGCTACACCTTC
TRBJ1-1	NA	TRBV13	TRBD1	CASSFGQEGVDTEAFF	TGTGCCAGCAGCTTCGGACAGGAAGGAGTGGACACTGAAGCTTTCTTT
TRBJ1-1	NA	TRBV29-1	TRBD1	CSISDRGEAFF	TGCAGCATTTCGGACAGGGGTGAAGCTTTCTTT
TRBJ1-4	NA	TRBV30	TRBD1	CAWRGQFNEKLFF	TGTGCCTGGAGGGGACAGTTCAATGAAAAACTGTTTTTT
TRBJ1-6	NA	TRBV6-1	TRBD1	CASSGRTGNSPLHF	TGTGCCAGCAGTGGGAGGACAGGGAATTCACCCCTCCACTTT
TRBJ2-6	NA	TRBV5-8	NA	CASSFKTAFSGANVLTF	TGTGCCAGCAGCTTCAAGACAGCCTTCTCTGGGGCCAACGTCCTGACTTTC
TRBJ2-3	NA	TRBV7-9	NA	CASSDQSPQYF	TGTGCCAGCAGTGACCAAAGTCCGCAGTATTTT
TRBJ2-3	NA	TRBV30	NA	CAWSTPLTDKWLSTQYF	TGTGCCTGGAGTACCCCCCTGACAGACAAATGGCTAAGTACGCAGTATTTT